This is a list of T cell receptor beta chains from one sample in a study of cytomegalovirus exposure and HLA in healthy donors. Here immunoSEQ multiplex PCR was the method, and the copy in TCRdb shows in-frame clones only, minus some. The table includes 110,000 or so clones, roughly 80% detected once. The material sequenced was PBMCs. These receptors were collected from a woman aged 18-35 years in good health and CMV-seronegative. Both conserved end residues are trimmed from each CDR3. The order of the fields is J gene, V gene, D gene, CDR3 protein. D genes are given only for firm matches.

j_gene: TRBJ2-3; v_gene: TRBV7-2; d_gene: .; CDR3aa: ASSSSDTQY
j_gene: TRBJ2-7; v_gene: TRBV7-9; d_gene: .; CDR3aa: ASSFLKGGEEQY
j_gene: TRBJ1-1; v_gene: TRBV5-1; d_gene: .; CDR3aa: ASSLLGAGTEAF
j_gene: TRBJ1-5; v_gene: TRBV5-1; d_gene: TRBD1; CDR3aa: ASSYGGTENQPQH
j_gene: TRBJ1-1; v_gene: TRBV2; d_gene: .; CDR3aa: ASSDPGGIMNTEAF
j_gene: TRBJ2-2; v_gene: TRBV5-1; d_gene: .; CDR3aa: ASSSLGNPNTGELF
j_gene: TRBJ2-6; v_gene: TRBV4-3; d_gene: TRBD1; CDR3aa: ASSPGTAYSGANVLT
j_gene: TRBJ1-3; v_gene: TRBV27; d_gene: .; CDR3aa: ASSIARGPGNTIY
j_gene: TRBJ2-7; v_gene: TRBV27; d_gene: TRBD2; CDR3aa: ASRRAGLAGSKHYEQY
j_gene: TRBJ2-3; v_gene: TRBV18; d_gene: TRBD1; CDR3aa: ASSPEVKGAHHTQY
j_gene: TRBJ1-2; v_gene: TRBV6-5; d_gene: .; CDR3aa: ASSYQGGIGGYT
j_gene: TRBJ1-5; v_gene: TRBV19; d_gene: .; CDR3aa: ASIQDWDLANQPQH
j_gene: TRBJ2-1; v_gene: TRBV7-9; d_gene: .; CDR3aa: ASSLEGVPYRYNEQF
j_gene: TRBJ1-1; v_gene: TRBV28; d_gene: .; CDR3aa: ASSTPGGRTHTEAF
j_gene: TRBJ1-3; v_gene: TRBV30; d_gene: .; CDR3aa: AWTAGNTIY
j_gene: TRBJ2-1; v_gene: TRBV2; d_gene: TRBD2; CDR3aa: ASSDTGLAGLYNEQF
j_gene: TRBJ1-3; v_gene: TRBV7-2; d_gene: TRBD1; CDR3aa: ASSFTGTGVGNTIY
j_gene: TRBJ2-1; v_gene: TRBV29-1; d_gene: TRBD2; CDR3aa: SVGGGWGSYNEQF